Sequencing of this T cell receptor (beta chain) was carried out in a study of cytomegalovirus exposure and HLA in healthy donors. This PCR relied on a set of 60 Vbeta primers and 13 Jbeta primers. This table comes from immunoSEQ multiplex PCR, and its TCRdb copy is limited to in-frame clones, with some not included. The top ten hold 0.24% of the sample, which has about 120,000 clones, around 80% seen once. The germline V gene encodes CDR1 MNHEY and CDR2 SVGAGI. V dropped 2 bases and J dropped 8; count of bases not matched to a gene: 12. CDR3 length: 16 amino acids. A single count supports this clone. Its specificity is not known. Findings and caveats of the study: The likely origin of a cluster of highly shared sequence variants was a sequencing artifact.

Sequences were obtained from PBMCs. The receptor comes from a man aged 45-65 years in good health and CMV-seronegative. The V and J genes are TRBV6-5 and TRBJ2-1, with 7 nucleotides matching TRBD1. CDR3 sequence reads: CASSYAGILGGHEQFF. DNA of the CDR3: TGTGCCAGCAGTTACGCAGGGATCCTAGGGGGCCATGAGCAGTTCTTC.